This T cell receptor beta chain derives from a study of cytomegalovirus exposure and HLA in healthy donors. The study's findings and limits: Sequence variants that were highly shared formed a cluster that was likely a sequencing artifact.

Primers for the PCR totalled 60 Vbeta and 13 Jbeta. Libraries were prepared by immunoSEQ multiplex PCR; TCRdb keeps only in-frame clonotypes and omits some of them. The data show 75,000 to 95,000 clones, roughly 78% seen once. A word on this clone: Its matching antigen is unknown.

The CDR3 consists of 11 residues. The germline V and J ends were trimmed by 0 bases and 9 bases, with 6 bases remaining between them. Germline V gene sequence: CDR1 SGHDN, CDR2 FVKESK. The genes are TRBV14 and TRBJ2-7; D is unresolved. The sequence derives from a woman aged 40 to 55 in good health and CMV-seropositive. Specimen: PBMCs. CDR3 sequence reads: CASSQDYLQYF. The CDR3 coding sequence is TGTGCCAGCAGCCAAGATTACTTGCAGTACTTC.